This T cell receptor (beta chain) was profiled in a study of early T cells in non-severe SARS-CoV-2 infection. With 4 bases removed from V and 4 bases from J, the gap between germline ends came to 14 bases. The CDR3 runs 14 residues. Germline CDR1 DFQATT, CDR2 SNEGSKA (reference sequence). This clonotype was seen ten or more times. Using its own MiXCR run on the 5' RACE reads, TCRdb lists one record per CDR3 protein. The data show around 29,000 distinct CDR3 sequences, 5% to 6.5% seen once. The chain recombines TRBV20-1 with TRBJ1-5; tentatively, D is TRBD1 (5 bases). This receptor was obtained from an adult who was a healthcare worker with PCR-confirmed SARS-CoV-2 infection or an uninfected control (not recorded which). The sequenced sample consisted of whole blood. In DNA, the CDR3 is TGCAGTGCTAAGCGTGGGACGGGAAATCAGCCCCAGCATTTT. This translates into CSAKRGTGNQPQHF.